This T cell receptor (beta chain) was identified in a study of neurological immune-mediated disorders. Study-wide points: Multiple sclerosis, the disease with the least TCR clonal expansion, fell below healthy controls, whereas HTLV-1-associated myelopathy showed the most.

In its sample, this clonotype was seen many times. Its antigen remains unidentified. This CDR3 region has 15 residues. Germline CDR1 is SGHRS and CDR2 is YFSETQ. V was shortened by 0 bases and J by 4 bases, with 13 bases between the two germline ends. Time point reported: longitudinal time-point 3. One entry per CDR3 protein, called by TCRdb with MiXCR from the 5' RACE reads. The sample yields roughly 48,000 distinct CDR3 sequences, over 9.5% seen once. The gene calls are TRBV5-1 and TRBJ1-1; D unresolved. This receptor was identified in a male donor with HTLV-1-associated myelopathy (HAM/TSP). Input material: PBMCs. CDR3 DNA sequence: TGCGCCAGCAGCTTGGGACTTGCGGGCGCCACTGAAGCTTTCTTT. Translation gives CASSLGLAGATEAFF.